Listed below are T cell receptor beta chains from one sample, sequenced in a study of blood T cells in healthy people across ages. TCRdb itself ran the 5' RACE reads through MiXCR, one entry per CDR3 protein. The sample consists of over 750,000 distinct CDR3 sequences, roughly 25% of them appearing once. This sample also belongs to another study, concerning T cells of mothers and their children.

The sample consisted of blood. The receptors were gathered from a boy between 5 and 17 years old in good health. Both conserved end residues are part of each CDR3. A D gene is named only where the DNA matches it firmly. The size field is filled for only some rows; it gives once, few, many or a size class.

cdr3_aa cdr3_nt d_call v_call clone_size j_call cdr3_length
CASRAGGPHISDTQYF TGTGCCAGCAGGGCGGGAGGGCCTCATATCTCAGATACGCAGTATTTT TRBD2 TRBV28 few TRBJ2-3 16
CASTLDGRGRSYGYTF TGTGCCAGCACTCTCGATGGCAGGGGGCGCAGCTATGGCTACACCTTC TRBD1 TRBV7-9 NA TRBJ1-2 16
CASRAQPGLRYF TGTGCCAGCAGAGCACAGCCCGGACTTAGGTACTTC NA TRBV28 NA TRBJ2-4 12
CASSITSGVTQYF TGTGCCAGCAGTATAACTAGCGGGGTTACCCAGTACTTC TRBD2 TRBV6-5 once TRBJ2-5 13
CASRTRFLAVRQTQYF TGTGCCAGCAGAACGAGGTTTTTAGCGGTACGACAGACCCAGTACTTC NA TRBV6-1 NA TRBJ2-5 16
CASRRRGGLEETQYF TGTGCCAGCAGAAGGAGGGGGGGTTTAGAAGAGACCCAGTACTTC NA TRBV28 few TRBJ2-5 15
CSASPPREPYNEQFF TGCAGTGCTAGCCCCCCGCGGGAGCCTTACAATGAGCAGTTCTTC TRBD2 TRBV20-1 NA TRBJ2-1 15
CSVLTDSPYGYTF TGCAGCGTACTAACCGACAGTCCCTATGGCTACACCTTC NA TRBV29-1 few TRBJ1-2 13
CASSPTGGNSYNSPLHF TGCGCCAGCAGCCCGACAGGGGGAAACTCCTATAATTCACCCCTCCACTTT TRBD1 TRBV4-1 few TRBJ1-6 17
CASKTYRGDSYNEQFF TGTGCCAGCAAAACATACAGGGGAGATTCCTACAATGAGCAGTTCTTC TRBD1 TRBV6-1 NA TRBJ2-1 16
CASSLGPGGRPDTGELFF TGTGCCAGCAGCTTAGGGCCGGGCGGGAGGCCCGACACCGGGGAGCTGTTTTTT TRBD2 TRBV7-3 few TRBJ2-2 18
CASRSGKNYEQYF TGTGCCAGCCGAAGCGGGAAAAATTATGAGCAGTACTTC TRBD2 TRBV7-9 few TRBJ2-7 13
CASSLTHAADTQYF TGCGCCAGCAGCTTGACGCATGCCGCAGATACGCAGTATTTT NA TRBV5-1 few TRBJ2-3 14
CASSIRDGNTEAFF TGTGCCAGCAGCATCCGGGACGGGAACACTGAAGCTTTCTTT NA TRBV9 NA TRBJ1-1 14
CASSPWTGAIYEQYF TGTGCCAGCAGTCCCTGGACAGGAGCGATCTACGAGCAGTACTTC TRBD1 TRBV27 few TRBJ2-7 15
CASSLGQGLMEYEQYF TGCGCCAGCAGCTTGGGACAGGGTCTAATGGAGTACGAGCAGTACTTC TRBD1 TRBV5-1 NA TRBJ2-7 16
CSAVRSGAEDYEQYF TGCAGCGCTGTACGAAGTGGGGCAGAAGACTACGAGCAGTACTTC NA TRBV29-1 few TRBJ2-7 15
CAASDRVFDVNEKLFF TGTGCCGCCTCGGACAGGGTATTCGACGTTAATGAAAAACTGTTTTTT TRBD1 TRBV10-3 NA TRBJ1-4 16
CSVTREFNEKLFF TGCAGCGTAACAAGGGAATTTAATGAAAAACTGTTTTTT NA TRBV29-1 NA TRBJ1-4 13
CASSLLAEYEQYF TGTGCCAGCAGTTTACTAGCGGAATACGAGCAGTACTTC TRBD2 TRBV12-3/TRBV12-4 NA TRBJ2-7 13
CASSLGTVGEQYF TGTGCCAGCAGCTTAGGAACGGTGGGTGAGCAGTACTTC NA TRBV7-2 NA TRBJ2-7 13
CASSLEVAFSYEQYF TGTGCCAGCAGCTTGGAAGTTGCGTTCTCCTACGAGCAGTACTTC NA TRBV11-2 NA TRBJ2-7 15
CSASPLQGQGETQYF TGCAGTGCTAGTCCCCTGCAGGGTCAGGGGGAGACCCAGTACTTC NA TRBV20-1 few TRBJ2-5 15
CASTQGGYTGELFF TGTGCCAGCACCCAGGGGGGCTACACCGGGGAGCTGTTTTTT NA TRBV6-5 NA TRBJ2-2 14
CSAIRAGGNPNEQFF TGCAGTGCTATTCGAGCGGGGGGGAATCCTAATGAGCAGTTCTTC TRBD2 TRBV20-1 NA TRBJ2-1 15
CASSTISYNEQFF TGTGCCAGCAGTACTATCTCCTACAATGAGCAGTTCTTC NA TRBV2 few TRBJ2-1 13
CASSTPPGQGRSYEQYF TGTGCCAGCAGCACTCCGCCGGGACAGGGGCGGTCGTACGAGCAGTACTTC TRBD1 TRBV7-2 NA TRBJ2-7 17
CSGVLSGGPIIETQYF TGCAGTGGTGTTCTCAGCGGGGGGCCTATTATAGAGACCCAGTACTTC TRBD2 TRBV20-1 many TRBJ2-5 16
CSVVGTYGYTF TGCAGCGTTGTCGGCACCTATGGCTACACCTTC NA TRBV29-1 few TRBJ1-2 11
CASSSGSTGRLAEAFF TGTGCCAGCAGCTCCGGATCAACAGGAAGGTTGGCTGAAGCTTTCTTT NA TRBV5-5 few TRBJ1-1 16
CASSLTGTGTEAFF TGTGCCAGCAGTTTGACAGGGACCGGCACTGAAGCTTTCTTT TRBD1 TRBV27 NA TRBJ1-1 14
CASSSFKPQGAQYF TGTGCCAGCAGTTCGTTTAAGCCGCAGGGGGCCCAGTACTTC TRBD1 TRBV12-3/TRBV12-4 few TRBJ2-5 14
CASIKGRSGANVLTF TGTGCCAGCATCAAGGGCCGCTCTGGGGCCAACGTCCTGACTTTC NA TRBV2 few TRBJ2-6 15
CASSLEFGGEETQYF TGCGCCAGCAGCTTGGAGTTCGGGGGAGAAGAGACCCAGTACTTC NA TRBV5-1 NA TRBJ2-5 15
CASSLSAVTYSGYTF TGTGCCAGCAGCTTAAGCGCGGTAACGTATAGTGGCTACACCTTC NA TRBV11-3 NA TRBJ1-2 15
CASSTRGTDTQYF TGTGCCAGCAGTACCCGTGGGACAGATACGCAGTATTTT NA TRBV2 NA TRBJ2-3 13
CASTHLGQGAGEAFF TGCGCCAGCACCCATCTGGGACAGGGGGCTGGTGAAGCTTTCTTT TRBD1 TRBV4-1 NA TRBJ1-1 15